Following are 9 T cell receptor beta chains from one sample sequenced in a study of CD8 T cells in Susac syndrome. The RNA, about 0.45 to 1 ug, was put through reverse transcription using random hexamers. TCRdb re-called the immunoSEQ multiplex PCR reads with MiXCR, one entry per CDR3 protein. The data contain around 270,000 distinct CDR3 sequences, 70% to 90% of them singletons. Sequences were obtained from CD8+ T cells from PBMCs. All receptors derive from a human donor with multiple sclerosis.

J is TRBJ2-5 and V is TRBV7-9; D is ambiguous. The CDR3 has 15 amino acids. CDR1 is SEHNR and CDR2 is FQNEAQ in the germline V gene (reference sequence). V was clipped by 5 bases and J by 0 bases, with 13 bases between them. This CDR3 is CASSPVRTDQETQYF. For the CDR3, the DNA is TGTGCCAGCAGCCCGGTCCGCACAGACCAAGAGACCCAGTACTTC.

This clonotype occurred many times. This chain links TRBV20-1 with TRBJ2-7; a weak D match, TRBD2 (5 bases). The germline gives CDR1 DFQATT, CDR2 SNEGSKA (reference sequence). CDR3 length: 13 residues. Trimming pared 3 bases from V and 2 bases from J, leaving 11 bases between. CDR3 DNA: TGCAGTGCTAGGGACGGCGGGCCCTACGAGCAGTACTTC. The encoded protein is CSARDGGPYEQYF.

The genes are TRBV29-1 and TRBJ2-1, with a possible D match to TRBD2 (6 bases). This CDR3 comprises 12 residues. Germline assignment: CDR1 SQVTM and CDR2 ANQGSEA. V lost 7 bases, J lost 6 bases, and 13 bases lay in between. CDR3 region: CSAAGSPNEQFF. In nucleotides, the CDR3 is TGCAGCGCAGCCGGGAGCCCCAATGAGCAGTTCTTC.

This clonotype showed up just a few times. The chain carries TRBV20-1 and TRBJ2-7; possible D gene TRBD1, 5 bases. This CDR3 is 14 amino acids long. Per germline, CDR1 DFQATT and CDR2 SNEGSKA (reference sequence). The germline V and J ends were trimmed by 1 base and 3 bases, with 13 bases remaining between them. This CDR3 reads CSARGGHYIYEQYF. CDR3 coding DNA: TGCAGTGCTAGAGGCGGACACTACATCTACGAGCAGTACTTC.

This chain joins TRBV13 and TRBJ2-3; a weak D match, TRBD2 (6 bases). CDR1 is PRHDT, CDR2 FYEKMQ, per germline (reference sequence). V was cut by 4 bases and J by 5 bases, with 19 bases left in between. The CDR3 has 16 amino acids. Here the CDR3 reads CASSYRDSPAGDTQYF. The CDR3 region has the DNA TGTGCCAGCAGCTATCGGGACTCGCCGGCCGGAGATACGCAGTATTTT.

Worth noting for this clonotype: The final CDR3 position lacks the conserved phenylalanine or tryptophan, pointing to a likely read error. The V gene is TRBV7-7, the J gene TRBJ2-3, with a possible D match to TRBD2 (6 bases). CDR3 length equals 17 residues. In germline, CDR1 is SSHAT, CDR2 FNYEAQ (reference sequence). DNA of the CDR3: TGTGCTAGCAGTCCCTACCCCGGGACTCGTAACACAGATACGCAGTATCTT. It translates to CASSPYPGTRNTDTQYL.

The V gene is TRBV5-1, the J gene TRBJ2-3; 10 positions match TRBD2. The germline V gene has CDR1 SGHRS and CDR2 YFSETQ. CDR3 size: 17 residues. V trimming: 4 bases; J trimming: 0 bases; junction bases outside the gene matches: 8. The CDR3 loop reads CASSPPLSGGSTDTQYF. The CDR3 DNA sequence: TGCGCCAGCAGCCCCCCCCTTAGCGGGGGGAGCACAGATACGCAGTATTTT.

The chain couples TRBV30 to TRBJ1-5; 9 bases align to TRBD1. The length of the CDR3 is 12 residues. The germline V gene encodes CDR1 GTSNPN and CDR2 SVGIG (reference sequence). V trimming: 8 bases; J trimming: 4 bases; junction bases outside the gene matches: 3. The CDR3 nucleotides are TGTGCCACGGGACAGGGTAATCAGCCCCAGCATTTT. Its protein is CATGQGNQPQHF.

The chain is built from TRBV12-3 or TRBV12-4 and TRBJ2-3; 12 bases fit TRBD2. CDR3 length equals 12 residues. V shed 7 bases, J shed 10 bases, and the junction held 3 bases outside the gene matches. CDR3 DNA: TGTGCCAGCACCTCTAGCGGGAGGGCGCAGTATTTT. It specifies CASTSSGRAQYF.